What follows are 5 T cell receptor beta chains derived from one specimen sequenced in a study of T-cell reconstitution after alpha-beta-depleted transplantation in children. The library targeted TCRbeta and was prepared with unique molecular identifiers. TCRdb independently ran MiXCR on the PCR reads; one entry per CDR3 protein. Of 73,000 or so distinct CDR3 sequences listed, just under 5% are singletons. This sample comprised PBMCs, mostly from graft donor cells, obtained 180 days after TCRalphabeta/CD19-depleted stem cell transplant. The source is a boy under two years old who had a stem cell transplant for acute myeloid leukemia, so the T cells may come from the graft donor.

Ten or more counts support this clonotype. J is TRBJ1-6 and V is TRBV12-3 or TRBV12-4; D perhaps matches TRBD1 (5 bases). The CDR3 length is 14 residues. Trimming stripped 4 bases from V and 7 bases from J, with 11 bases between. For the CDR3, the DNA is TGTGCCAGCAGTTACGGGACCTCCAATTCACCCCTCCACTTT. Its protein is CASSYGTSNSPLHF.

This clonotype was found many times. The genes are TRBV18 and TRBJ2-5, with D possibly being TRBD2 (5 bases). Germline lookup yields CDR1 KGHSH and CDR2 LQKENI. This CDR3 spans 17 amino acids. The V end lost 0 bases, the J end lost 1 base, and 15 bases lay between the germline ends. CDR3 amino acids: CASSPPPVRGTQETQYF. DNA for the CDR3: TGTGCCAGCTCACCACCTCCGGTCCGGGGTACCCAAGAGACCCAGTACTTC. The full variable domain, with the rest looked up from reference TRBV18 and TRBJ2-5, is NAGVMQNPRHLVRRRGQEARLRCSPMKGHSHVYWYRQLPEEGLKFMVYLQKENIIDESGMPKERFSAEFPKEGPSILRIQQVVRGDSAAYFCASSPPPVRGTQETQYFGPGTRLLVL.

There are many counts of this clonotype. The chain links TRBV18 to TRBJ2-1; perhaps TRBD1 as D (6 bases). Trimming shortened V by 3 bases and J by 7 bases, and 13 bases separated the two germline ends. CDR1 is KGHSH, CDR2 LQKENI, per germline. This CDR3 has 14 residues. DNA of the CDR3: TGTGCCAGCTCACCCCCCGACAGGAGGAATGAGCAGTTCTTC. Encoded protein: CASSPPDRRNEQFF.

This clonotype was seen at least ten times. This chain joins TRBV11-2 and TRBJ1-5; 9 nucleotides match TRBD1. Germline V gives CDR1 SGHAT, CDR2 FQNNGV. Losses at the gene ends were 2 bases for V and 4 bases for J; bases not matched to a gene: 9. There are 17 residues in the CDR3. CDR3 region: CASSLNPAGQGNQPQHF. The CDR3 region has the DNA TGTGCCAGCAGCTTAAATCCCGCTGGACAGGGGAATCAGCCCCAGCATTTT.

At least ten counts were recorded for this clonotype. The chain employs TRBV5-5 and TRBJ2-2; 9 bases are a match to TRBD1. There are 16 residues in the CDR3. Germline V gene sequence: CDR1 SGHKS, CDR2 YYEKEE (reference sequence). Trimming cost V 4 bases and J 4 bases; bases outside gene matches: 8. DNA for the CDR3: TGTGCCAGCAGCCCCTACAGGGGGCAGGTCACCGGGGAGCTGTTTTTT. Residues: CASSPYRGQVTGELFF. Full variable domain (remainder filled in from reference TRBV5-5 and TRBJ2-2): DAGVTQSPTHLIKTRGQQVTLRCSPISGHKSVSWYQQVLGQGPQFIFQYYEKEERGRGNFPDRFSARQFPNYSSELNVNALLLGDSALYLCASSPYRGQVTGELFFGEGSRLTVL.